This TCR beta chain was found in a study of shared clonotypes between healthy human individuals. Running of the assay took place at deep level. This table comes from immunoSEQ multiplex PCR, and its TCRdb copy is limited to in-frame clones, with some not included. This sample has 450,000 to 700,000 clones, with over 95% found just once. With 1 base removed from V and 1 base from J, the gap between germline ends came to 11 bases. Looked up from germline, CDR1 is SGHRS and CDR2 is YFSETQ. CDR3 length: 15 residues. This clone was recorded a few times. The naive CD8 population came from CD45RO-negative cells selected for CCR7, without terminally differentiated effector memory CD45RA+ cells.

V usage is TRBV5-1 and J usage is TRBJ1-1, with D possibly matching TRBD1 (5 bases). The sequence came from a woman aged 25 to 39 in good health. The sample taken for sequencing was naive CD8+ T cells sorted from blood. The DNA of the CDR3 is TGCGCCAGCAGCTTGAGAGGGGCGGCGAACACTGAAGCTTTCTTT. This sequence encodes CASSLRGAANTEAFF.